This record concerns one T cell receptor beta chain sequence. No antigen is known for it. The CDR3 runs 14 residues. Looked up from germline, CDR1 is SGHNT and CDR2 is YYREEE (reference sequence). V lost 4 bases, J lost 4 bases, and 12 bases lay in between. This specimen comes from a study of radiotherapy plus CTLA-4 blockade in lung cancer. Study in general: Disease control was seen in 25% to 40% of patients, objective responses in roughly 17%.

Assay: immunoSEQ multiplex PCR; the TCRdb copy retains only in-frame clones and omits some. The data contain tens of thousands of clones, 79% of them singletons. Study conclusions and caveats: The study found tumor-derived TCR clones expanded in blood after radiotherapy plus ipilimumab. In blood, early T cell clone dynamics reportedly predicted response best, together with interferon-beta.

The TCR comes from a human donor with non-small cell lung cancer who had a complete response to radiotherapy plus ipilimumab. The chain links TRBV5-4 to TRBJ2-1; tentative D call: TRBD2 (5 bases). This material consisted of peripheral blood, taken from a patient treated with radiotherapy plus ipilimumab. This CDR3 is CASSASGRYNEQFF. For the CDR3, the DNA is TGTGCCAGCAGCGCGAGCGGCCGATACAATGAGCAGTTCTTC.